This T cell receptor beta chain was identified during a study of cytomegalovirus exposure and HLA in healthy donors. This clone has a handful of counts. What it recognizes is unknown. The sample holds other DNA sequences that translate to the same CDR3. The PCR employed 60 Vbeta primers together with 13 Jbeta primers. The table came from immunoSEQ multiplex PCR; TCRdb's copy has only in-frame clones and leaves some out. The table has roughly 70,000 clones, roughly 79% seen once. Study-wide findings and caveats: In an earlier analysis, most TCR beta V segments were productive about 90% or about 30% of the time. What was likely a sequencing artifact was a cluster of highly shared sequence variants. Analysis performed later showed TCR beta chains linked to HLA being more clonally expanded than equally common others.

The CDR3 loop spans 13 amino acids. V was cut by 6 bases and J by 3 bases, with 12 bases left in between. Germline values: CDR1 KGHSH, CDR2 LQKENI. The TCR originated in a man aged 45 to 65 in good health and CMV-seronegative. The rearrangement links TRBV18 to TRBJ2-7; the D gene is possibly TRBD1 (6 bases). Sequenced input: PBMCs. The CDR3 spells CASSLGQLYEQYF. The CDR3, as DNA: TGTGCCAGCTCCCTGGGACAACTCTACGAGCAGTACTTC.